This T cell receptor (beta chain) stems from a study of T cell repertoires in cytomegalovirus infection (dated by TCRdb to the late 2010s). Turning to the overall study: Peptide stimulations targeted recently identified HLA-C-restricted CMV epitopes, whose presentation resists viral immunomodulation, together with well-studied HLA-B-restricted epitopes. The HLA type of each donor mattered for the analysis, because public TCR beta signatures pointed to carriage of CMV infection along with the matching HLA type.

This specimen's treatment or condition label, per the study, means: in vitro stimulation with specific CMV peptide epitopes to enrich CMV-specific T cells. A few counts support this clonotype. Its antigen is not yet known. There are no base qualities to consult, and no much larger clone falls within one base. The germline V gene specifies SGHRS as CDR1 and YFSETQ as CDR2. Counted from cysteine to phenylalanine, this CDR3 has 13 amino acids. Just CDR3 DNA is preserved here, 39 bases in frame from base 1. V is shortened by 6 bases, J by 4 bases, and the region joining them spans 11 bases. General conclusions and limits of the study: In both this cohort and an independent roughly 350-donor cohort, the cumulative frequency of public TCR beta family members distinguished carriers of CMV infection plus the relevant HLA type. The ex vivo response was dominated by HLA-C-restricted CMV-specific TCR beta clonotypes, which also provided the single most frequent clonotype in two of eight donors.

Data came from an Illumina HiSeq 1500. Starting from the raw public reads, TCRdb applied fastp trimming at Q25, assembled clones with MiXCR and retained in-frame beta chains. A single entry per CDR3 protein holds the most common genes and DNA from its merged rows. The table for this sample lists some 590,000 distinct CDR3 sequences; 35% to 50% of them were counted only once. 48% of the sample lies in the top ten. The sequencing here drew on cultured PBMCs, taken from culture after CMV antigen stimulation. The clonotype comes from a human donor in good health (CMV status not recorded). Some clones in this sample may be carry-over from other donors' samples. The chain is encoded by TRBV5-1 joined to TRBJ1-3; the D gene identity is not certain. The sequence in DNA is TGCGCCAGCACCCCTACGGACGGAAACACCATATATTTT. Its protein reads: CASTPTDGNTIYF.